These 23 T cell receptor beta chains originate from one sample sequenced in a study of cytomegalovirus exposure and HLA in healthy donors. Use of 60 Vbeta and 13 Jbeta primers characterized the PCR. Sequenced by immunoSEQ multiplex PCR; TCRdb stores in-frame clones only, minus some. The sample lists 90,000 to 150,000 clones, about 78% occurring once. Material: PBMCs. The receptors shown here come from a middle-aged woman in good health and CMV-seropositive.

V gene TRBV7-2 combines with J gene TRBJ2-5; no definite D call. The length of the CDR3 is 14 residues. The germline V and J ends were trimmed by 1 base and 2 bases, with 8 bases remaining between them. The germline V gene has CDR1 SGHTA and CDR2 FQGNSA. The CDR3 sequence: CASSLDPGQETQYF. The CDR3 DNA reads TGTGCCAGCAGCTTAGATCCAGGTCAAGAGACCCAGTACTTC.

The V and J genes are TRBV29-1 and TRBJ2-1, with TRBD1 matching over 7 bases. The J segment lost 6 bases and the V segment lost 4 bases, leaving 3 bases of the junction unmatched. The CDR3 extends over 12 amino acids. CDR1 is SQVTM and CDR2 is ANQGSEA in the germline V gene. The CDR3 sequence: CSVARGLNEQFF. CDR3 nucleotide sequence: TGCAGCGTTGCGAGGGGGCTCAATGAGCAGTTCTTC.

The chain links TRBV5-4 to TRBJ1-2; TRBD1 matches 7 bases. From germline, CDR1 is SGHNT and CDR2 YYREEE (reference sequence). V lost 0 bases to trimming and J lost 5 bases; unmatched junction nucleotides: 4. CDR3 length: 14 residues. CDR3 amino acids: CASSLGQGVYGYTF. CDR3 in DNA: TGTGCCAGCAGCTTGGGGCAGGGGGTTTATGGCTACACCTTC.

The chain carries TRBV5-1 and TRBJ1-2, with 9 bases aligning to TRBD1. CDR3 length equals 14 residues. The germline CDR1 and CDR2 sequences are SGHRS and YFSETQ. Unmatched junction bases numbered 8, after V lost 4 bases and J lost 7 bases. CDR3 region: CASSGRDRVSGYTF. In DNA, the CDR3 is TGCGCCAGCAGCGGCCGGGACAGGGTCTCTGGCTACACCTTC.

The rearrangement joins TRBV10-3 to TRBJ2-1; 10 bases match TRBD2. The CDR3 is 17 amino acids. Germline trimming cut 6 bases from V and 2 bases from J; bases unmatched to any gene: 10. Looked up from germline, CDR1 is ENHRY and CDR2 is SYGVKD. CDR3 protein: CAIRPSGGSETYNEQFF. The CDR3 DNA reads as TGTGCCATCAGACCTAGCGGGGGAAGTGAGACCTACAATGAGCAGTTCTTC.

V gene TRBV27 combines with J gene TRBJ1-2, with a tentative D call TRBD1 (6 bases). The CDR3 length is 13 residues. Trimming removed 3 bases at V and 5 bases at J, with 10 bases between. Looked up from germline, CDR1 is MNHEY and CDR2 is SMNVEV (reference sequence). The CDR3 here is CASSFQGQYGYTF. DNA of the CDR3: TGTGCCAGCAGTTTCCAAGGACAGTATGGCTACACCTTC.

This rearrangement joins TRBV7-6 to TRBJ2-3; D remains unclear. In germline, CDR1 is SGHVS, CDR2 FNYEAQ. The CDR3 spans 15 residues. The V end was cut by 1 base, the J end by 1 base, with 9 bases between. The CDR3 DNA follows: TGTGCCAGCAGCTTAGGCCCTTCAGGCACAGATACGCAGTATTTT. Translating gives CASSLGPSGTDTQYF.

The chain uses TRBV7-2 and TRBJ2-3, with D possibly matching TRBD1 (5 bases). Trimming took off 3 bases at V and 6 bases at J, with 13 bases between the two ends. The length of the CDR3 is 14 residues. Germline CDR1 is SGHTA and CDR2 is FQGNSA. The CDR3 coding sequence is TGTGCCAGCAGCTTTCAGGGCTTCGCTGATACGCAGTATTTT. This codes for CASSFQGFADTQYF. The full variable domain, rest sourced from reference TRBV7-2 and TRBJ2-3, is GAGVSQSPSNKVTEKGKDVELRCDPISGHTALYWYRQSLGQGLEFLIYFQGNSAPDKSGLPSDRFSAERTGGSVSTLTIQRTQQEDSAVYLCASSFQGFADTQYFGPGTRLTVL.

V and J are TRBV7-8 and TRBJ1-2; TRBD1 matches at 7 bases. Germline trimming cut 1 base from V and 4 bases from J; bases unmatched to any gene: 18. CDR1 and CDR2 from the germline V gene are SGHVS and FQNEAQ. CDR3 size: 19 residues. The CDR3 DNA follows: TGTGCCAGCAGCTTAGACCCCGGGACAGCCCAAGTCTTGTCCTATGGCTACACCTTC. Translated: CASSLDPGTAQVLSYGYTF.

The V call is TRBV6-5, the J call TRBJ1-1, with 7 bases fitting TRBD1. Germline CDR1 is MNHEY and CDR2 is SVGAGI. The CDR3 has 13 amino acids. J gave up 1 base and V 4 bases, and 0 bases lay outside the gene matches. The DNA of the CDR3 is TGTGCCAGCAGTTGGACAGGGAACACTGAAGCTTTCTTT. It codes for CASSWTGNTEAFF.

The chain uses TRBV11-3 and TRBJ2-5, with 7 bases fitting TRBD2. CDR3 size: 14 residues. Germline assignment: CDR1 SGHNT and CDR2 YENEEA. The V segment lost 3 bases and the J segment 5 bases; nucleotides outside the gene matches: 6. The chain's CDR3 is CASSFTSGAETQYF. The CDR3 nucleotides read TGTGCCAGCAGCTTTACCAGCGGGGCGGAGACCCAGTACTTC.

In this sample, this clone turned up once. CDR3 DNA: TGTGCCAGCAGTAGGCGGCAACAGGGTTTAGAGACCCAGTACTTC. It encodes CASSRRQQGLETQYF. The chain couples TRBV6-1 to TRBJ2-5; possible D gene TRBD1, 6 bases. V lost 5 bases and J 4 bases, leaving 17 bases between the germline ends. The CDR3 consists of 15 residues. Per the germline V gene, CDR1 is MNHNS and CDR2 is SASEGT.

This clone was recorded once. This chain connects TRBV6-1 to TRBJ2-5, with 9 bases lining up with TRBD1. The CDR3 spans 14 residues. The V gene's germline CDR1 is MNHNS and CDR2 SASEGT. V lost 7 bases to trimming and J lost 2 bases; unmatched junction nucleotides: 5. CDR3 coding DNA: TGTGCCAGCACCTTGGACAGGGGACAAGAGACCCAGTACTTC. It specifies CASTLDRGQETQYF.

The V call is TRBV5-1, the J call TRBJ2-2, with a possible D match to TRBD1 (5 bases). The CDR3 consists of 15 residues. Germline V lookup: CDR1 SGHRS, CDR2 YFSETQ. Trimming stripped 2 bases from V and 5 bases from J, with 13 bases between. CDR3 loop: CASSLAGPGTGELFF. For the CDR3, the DNA is TGCGCCAGCAGCTTAGCAGGGCCGGGTACCGGGGAGCTGTTTTTT. Supplemented by reference TRBV5-1 and TRBJ2-2, the full variable domain reads KAGVTQTPRYLIKTRGQQVTLSCSPISGHRSVSWYQQTPGQGLQFLFEYFSETQRNKGNFPGRFSGRQFSNSRSEMNVSTLELGDSALYLCASSLAGPGTGELFFGEGSRLTVL.

V and J are TRBV4-3 and TRBJ2-3; TRBD1 aligns across 7 bases. The CDR3 has 14 amino acids. Germline trimming cut 1 base from V and 4 bases from J; bases unmatched to any gene: 2. CDR1 LGHNA and CDR2 YSLEER come from the germline V gene. CDR3 in amino acids: CASSQVTGPDTQYF. CDR3 in DNA: TGCGCCAGCAGCCAAGTGACAGGGCCAGATACGCAGTATTTT.

The chain recombines TRBV6-1 with TRBJ1-6, with 8 bases fitting TRBD1. This CDR3 has 17 amino acids. Unmatched junction bases numbered 7, after V lost 1 base and J lost 5 bases. Germline V gene lookup returns CDR1 MNHNS and CDR2 SASEGT. The DNA of the CDR3 is TGTGCCAGCAGTGAAGTCCCGGGACAGGCAAATAATTCACCCCTCCACTTT. Residues: CASSEVPGQANNSPLHF.

The chain links TRBV5-1 to TRBJ2-7; D may be TRBD1 (6 bases). The germline V and J ends were trimmed by 0 bases and 3 bases, with 10 bases remaining between them. The germline CDR1 and CDR2 sequences are SGHRS and YFSETQ. There are 14 residues in the CDR3. The DNA for the CDR3 is TGCGCCAGCAGCTTGGCCGAGACAGGCTACGAGCAGTACTTC. This codes for CASSLAETGYEQYF. Combining the CDR3 with reference TRBV5-1 and TRBJ2-7 gives the whole variable domain KAGVTQTPRYLIKTRGQQVTLSCSPISGHRSVSWYQQTPGQGLQFLFEYFSETQRNKGNFPGRFSGRQFSNSRSEMNVSTLELGDSALYLCASSLAETGYEQYFGPGTRLTVT.

The chain is built from TRBV10-3 and TRBJ1-1; possibly TRBD1 for D (6 bases). Trimming cost V 8 bases and J 1 base, with 11 bases left between them. The CDR3 runs 13 residues. Germline values: CDR1 ENHRY, CDR2 SYGVKD. The DNA for the CDR3 is TGTGCCATCCAACAGGGCACGAACACTGAAGCTTTCTTT. This encodes CAIQQGTNTEAFF.

This chain links TRBV21-1 with TRBJ1-2; TRBD1, as called in the table, went unchecked against the DNA. TRBV21-1 constitutes a pseudogene. CDR3 length: 15 amino acids. The CDR3 DNA is TGTGCCAGCAGCAAAGGAGGGACAGGGATCTATGGCTACACCTTC. Its translation: CASSKGGTGIYGYTF.

This chain uses TRBV18 with TRBJ1-2; unclear D gene. Trimming took 2 bases from V and 7 from J, leaving 8 bases between them. In germline, CDR1 is KGHSH, CDR2 LQKENI. CDR3 length: 12 residues. Here the CDR3 reads CASSPDGAGYTF. CDR3 coding DNA: TGTGCCAGCTCACCAGACGGAGCTGGCTACACCTTC.

In this sample, this clone turned up a few times. CDR3 in amino acids: CASSRGQGAAYEQYF. CDR3 nucleotide sequence: TGTGCCAGCAGCCGAGGACAGGGGGCTGCCTACGAGCAGTACTTC. The V gene is TRBV7-2, the J gene TRBJ2-7, with TRBD1 matching 11 bases. The CDR3 totals 15 residues. The germline V gene has CDR1 SGHTA and CDR2 FQGNSA. Unmatched junction bases numbered 5, after V lost 5 bases and J lost 2 bases.

The chain has TRBV4-3 and TRBJ2-3, with D perhaps TRBD1 (6 bases). Germline CDR1 reads LGHNA; CDR2 reads YSLEER. The CDR3 contains 16 residues. Trimming cost V 1 base and J 5 bases, with 16 bases left between them. The CDR3 bases are TGCGCCAGCAGCCAAGGGACAGCACAACGGGGAGATACGCAGTATTTT. Its protein product is CASSQGTAQRGDTQYF.

The chain recombines TRBV7-2 with TRBJ2-2; TRBD2 matches 8 bases. The CDR3 runs 15 residues. CDR1 SGHTA and CDR2 FQGNSA come from the germline V gene. V was pared by 2 bases and J by 7 bases, with 6 bases of the junction left unmatched. The CDR3 DNA reads as TGTGCCAGCAGCTTACGGACTAGCTCGTTCGGGGAGCTGTTTTTT. Encoded protein: CASSLRTSSFGELFF.